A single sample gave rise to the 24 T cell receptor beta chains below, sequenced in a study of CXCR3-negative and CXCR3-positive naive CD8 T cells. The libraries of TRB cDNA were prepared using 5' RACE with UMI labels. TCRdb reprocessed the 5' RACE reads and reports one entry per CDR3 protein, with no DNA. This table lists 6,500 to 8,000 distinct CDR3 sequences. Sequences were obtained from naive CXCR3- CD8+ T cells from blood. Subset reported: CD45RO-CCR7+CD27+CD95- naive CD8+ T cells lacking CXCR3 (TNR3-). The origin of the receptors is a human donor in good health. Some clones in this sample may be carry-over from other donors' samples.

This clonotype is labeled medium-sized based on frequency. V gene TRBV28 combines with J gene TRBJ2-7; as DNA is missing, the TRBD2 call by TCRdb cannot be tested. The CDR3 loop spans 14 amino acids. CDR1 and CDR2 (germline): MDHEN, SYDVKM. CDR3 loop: CASSTLEVSYEQYF.

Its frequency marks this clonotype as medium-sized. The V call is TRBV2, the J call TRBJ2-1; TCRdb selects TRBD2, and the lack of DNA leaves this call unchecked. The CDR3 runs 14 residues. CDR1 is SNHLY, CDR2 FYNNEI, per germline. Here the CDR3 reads CASRAEAGDNEQFF.

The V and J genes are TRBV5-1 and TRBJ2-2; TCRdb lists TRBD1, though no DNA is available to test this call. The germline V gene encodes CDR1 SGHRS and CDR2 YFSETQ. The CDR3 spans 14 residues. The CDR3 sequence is CASSRGQGIRELFF.

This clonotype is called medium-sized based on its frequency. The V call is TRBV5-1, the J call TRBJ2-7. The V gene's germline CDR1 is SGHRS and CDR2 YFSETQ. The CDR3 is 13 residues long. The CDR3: CASSLFDAYEQYF.

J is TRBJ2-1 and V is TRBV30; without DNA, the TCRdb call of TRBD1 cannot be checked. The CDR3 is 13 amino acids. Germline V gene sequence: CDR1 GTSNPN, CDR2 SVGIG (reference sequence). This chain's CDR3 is CAWSVLLGGEQFF. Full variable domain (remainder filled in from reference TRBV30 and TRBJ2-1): SQTIHQWPATLVQPVGSPLSLECTVEGTSNPNLYWYRQAAGRGLQLLFYSVGIGQISSEVPQNLSASRPQDRQFILSSKKLLLSDSGFYLCAWSVLLGGEQFFGPGTRLTVL.

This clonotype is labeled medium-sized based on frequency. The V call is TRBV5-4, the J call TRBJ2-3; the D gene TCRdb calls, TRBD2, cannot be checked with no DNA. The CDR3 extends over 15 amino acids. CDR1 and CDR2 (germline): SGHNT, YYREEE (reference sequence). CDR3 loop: CASRPDYTSTDTQYF. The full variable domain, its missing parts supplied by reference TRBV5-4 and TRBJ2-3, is ETGVTQSPTHLIKTRGQQVTLRCSSQSGHNTVSWYQQALGQGPQFIFQYYREEENGRGNFPPRFSGLQFPNYSSELNVNALELDDSALYLCASRPDYTSTDTQYFGPGTRLTVL.

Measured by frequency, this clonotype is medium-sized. The CDR3 reads CSARSGEQLRGRGNEQFF. The V gene is TRBV29-1, the J gene TRBJ2-1; TCRdb's D call of TRBD2 is untestable without DNA. Germline CDR1 and CDR2: SQVTM and ANQGSEA. This CDR3 spans 18 amino acids.

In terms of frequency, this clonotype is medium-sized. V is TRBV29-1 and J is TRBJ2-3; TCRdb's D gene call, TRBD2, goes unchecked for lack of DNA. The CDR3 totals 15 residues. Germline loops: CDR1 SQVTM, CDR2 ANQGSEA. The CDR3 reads CSVEGMTSGTDTQYF.

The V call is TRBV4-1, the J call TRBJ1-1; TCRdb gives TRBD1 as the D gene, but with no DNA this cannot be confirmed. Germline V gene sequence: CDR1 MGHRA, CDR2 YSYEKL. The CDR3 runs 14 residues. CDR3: CASSTDRGIPEAFF.

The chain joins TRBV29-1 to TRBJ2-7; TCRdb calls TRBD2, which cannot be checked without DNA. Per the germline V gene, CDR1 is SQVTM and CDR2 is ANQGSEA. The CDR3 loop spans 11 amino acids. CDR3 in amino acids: CSVREGYEQYF.

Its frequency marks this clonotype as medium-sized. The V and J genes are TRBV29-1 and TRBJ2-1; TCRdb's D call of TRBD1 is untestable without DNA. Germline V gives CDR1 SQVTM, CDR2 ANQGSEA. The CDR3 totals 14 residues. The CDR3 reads CSVAGTPKRNEQFF.

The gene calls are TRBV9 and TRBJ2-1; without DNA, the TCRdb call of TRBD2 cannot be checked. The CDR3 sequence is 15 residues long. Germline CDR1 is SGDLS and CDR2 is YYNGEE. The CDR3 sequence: CASSVDGSQVREQFF.

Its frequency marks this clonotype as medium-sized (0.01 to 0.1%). The CDR3 region is CSAPGSSYNEQFF. V usage is TRBV20-1 and J usage is TRBJ2-1. CDR3 length equals 13 residues. The V gene's germline CDR1 is DFQATT and CDR2 SNEGSKA (reference sequence).

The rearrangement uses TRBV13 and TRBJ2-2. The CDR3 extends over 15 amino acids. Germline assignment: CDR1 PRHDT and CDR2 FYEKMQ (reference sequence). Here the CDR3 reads CASSLIGGKTGELFF.

The CDR3 region is CASSPGQISGANVLTF. The chain combines TRBV7-9 with TRBJ2-6; no DNA is available, so the TRBD1 call from TCRdb remains unchecked. Germline-derived CDR1 and CDR2 are SEHNR and FQNEAQ (reference sequence). This CDR3 is built from 16 residues. Complete variable domain (other parts from reference TRBV7-9 and TRBJ2-6): DTGVSQNPRHKITKRGQNVTFRCDPISEHNRLYWYRQTLGQGPEFLTYFQNEAQLEKSRLLSDRFSAERPKGSFSTLEIQRTEQGDSAMYLCASSPGQISGANVLTFGAGSRLTVL.

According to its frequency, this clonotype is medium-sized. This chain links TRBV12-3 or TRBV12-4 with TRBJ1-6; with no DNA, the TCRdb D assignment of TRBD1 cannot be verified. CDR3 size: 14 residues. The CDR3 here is CASSLGAVNSPLHF.

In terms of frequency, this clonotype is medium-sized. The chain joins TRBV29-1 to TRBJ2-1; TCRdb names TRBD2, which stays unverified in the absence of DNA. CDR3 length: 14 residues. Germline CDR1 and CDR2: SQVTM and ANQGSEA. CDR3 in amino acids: CSVEVAGRGNEQFF.

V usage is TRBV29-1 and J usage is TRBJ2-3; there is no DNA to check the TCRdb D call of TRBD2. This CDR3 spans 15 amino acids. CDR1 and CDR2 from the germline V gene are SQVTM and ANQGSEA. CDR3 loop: CSVVSGRENTDTQYF.

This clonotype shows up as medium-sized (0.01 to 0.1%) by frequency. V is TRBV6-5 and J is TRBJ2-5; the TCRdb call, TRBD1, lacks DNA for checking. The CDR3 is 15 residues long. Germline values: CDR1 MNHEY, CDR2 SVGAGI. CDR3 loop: CASSYSAGGQETQYF.

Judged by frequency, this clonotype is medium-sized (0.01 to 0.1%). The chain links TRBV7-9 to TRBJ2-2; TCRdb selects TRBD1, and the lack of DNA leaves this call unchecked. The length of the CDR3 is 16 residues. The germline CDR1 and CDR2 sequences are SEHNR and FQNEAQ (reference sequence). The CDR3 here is CASSAASGPTRGELFF.

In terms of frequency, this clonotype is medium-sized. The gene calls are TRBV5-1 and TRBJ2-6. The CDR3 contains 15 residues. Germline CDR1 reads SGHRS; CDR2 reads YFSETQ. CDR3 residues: CASSNDYSGANVLTF.

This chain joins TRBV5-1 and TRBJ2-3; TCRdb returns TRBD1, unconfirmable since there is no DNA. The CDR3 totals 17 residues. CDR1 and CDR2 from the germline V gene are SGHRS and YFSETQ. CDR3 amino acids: CASSSQIGGPSTDTQYF.

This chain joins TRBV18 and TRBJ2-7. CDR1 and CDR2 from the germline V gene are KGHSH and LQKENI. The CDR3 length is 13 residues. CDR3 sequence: CASSPQGADEQYF.

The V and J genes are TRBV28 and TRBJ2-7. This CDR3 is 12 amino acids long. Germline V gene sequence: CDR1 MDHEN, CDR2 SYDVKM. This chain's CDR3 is CASIWNNYEQYF.